This T cell receptor beta chain was obtained from a study of blood T cell repertoires in COVID-19. On the study more broadly: The United States, Italy and Spain supplied acute and convalescent COVID-19 samples. Sources were T cells, B-cell-depleted T cells, or PBMCs; the material itself was cDNA or gDNA.

In the original processing: Scientists estimated how many nucleated cells there were by amplifying reference gene primers. Using immunoSEQ multiplex PCR, the repertoire was profiled, and TCRdb retains in-frame clones only, with some absent. The V and J calls and clone size are taken from that table; D and trimming were inferred from the DNA. The data show some 260,000 clones, with approximately 82% seen just once and roughly 3.1% held by the top ten. The receptor's source is a woman under 30 with acute or convalescent COVID-19. Sequences were obtained from peripheral blood.

For the CDR3, the DNA is TGTGCCAGCAGCGTAGATTCCTTGACAGGGCGCGGCTATGGCTACACCTTC. It translates to CASSVDSLTGRGYGYTF. The chain joins TRBV9 to TRBJ1-2, with 7 bases lining up with TRBD1. This CDR3 contains 17 residues. V lost 0 bases, J lost 4 bases, and 12 bases stayed unmatched. The V gene's germline CDR1 is SGDLS and CDR2 YYNGEE.